Detailed here is one TCR beta chain. The assay was immunoSEQ multiplex PCR, and TCRdb's table has in-frame clones only and misses some. The sample records 190,000 or so clones, roughly 82% being singletons. The entry originates in a study of blood T cell repertoires in COVID-19. Study context: The analysed material was cDNA or gDNA that came from T cells, B-cell-depleted T cells, or PBMCs.

Between the trimmed V and J ends, which lost 5 bases and 5 bases, there was a span of 9 bases. The CDR3 loop spans 13 amino acids. The rearrangement joins TRBV12-3 or TRBV12-4 to TRBJ1-4; unclear D gene. The source is a man aged 35 to 55 who had recovered from COVID-19. The sample taken for sequencing was PBMCs or T cells enriched from blood (not recorded which). The CDR3 reads CASSGTGNEKLFF. Written as DNA, the CDR3 is TGTGCCAGCAGTGGAACGGGAAATGAAAAACTGTTTTTT.